What follows are 26 T cell receptor beta chains derived from one specimen sequenced in a study of cytomegalovirus exposure and HLA in healthy donors. The PCR used 60 Vbeta and 13 Jbeta primers. Clones were read by immunoSEQ multiplex PCR, and TCRdb kept only the in-frame ones, dropping some. The table shows some 130,000 clones, with roughly 80% occurring only once. Sequenced material: PBMCs. The source is a woman between 35 and 50 years old in good health and CMV-seronegative.

CDR3 nucleotides: TGCGCCAGCAGCTATACACCGGGACAGGGTGATGGCTACACCTTC. Translated: CASSYTPGQGDGYTF. V and J are TRBV5-1 and TRBJ1-2, with TRBD1 matching over 9 bases. Losses at the gene ends were 3 bases for V and 6 bases for J; bases not matched to a gene: 9. The CDR3 runs 15 residues. CDR1 is SGHRS and CDR2 is YFSETQ in the germline V gene.

The chain joins TRBV7-9 to TRBJ2-5; 9 bases fit TRBD2. Germline CDR1 SEHNR, CDR2 FQNEAQ (reference sequence). Trimming took 4 bases from V and 5 from J; bases not matched to a gene: 8. This CDR3 has 15 amino acids. The CDR3 is CASSSFSGGRETQYF. CDR3 in DNA: TGTGCCAGCAGCTCCTTCAGCGGGGGGCGGGAGACCCAGTACTTC.

The rearrangement joins TRBV9 to TRBJ2-5; 9 bases are a match to TRBD1. V was pared by 4 bases and J by 2 bases, with 6 bases of the junction left unmatched. The germline V gene encodes CDR1 SGDLS and CDR2 YYNGEE. The length of the CDR3 is 15 residues. As DNA, the CDR3 is TGTGCCAGCAGCATTAGACAGGGGGGACAAGAGACCCAGTACTTC. This encodes CASSIRQGGQETQYF. The variable domain in full, with the rest retrieved from reference TRBV9 and TRBJ2-5, is DSGVTQTPKHLITATGQRVTLRCSPRSGDLSVYWYQQSLDQGLQFLIQYYNGEERAKGNILERFSAQQFPDLHSELNLSSLELGDSALYFCASSIRQGGQETQYFGPGTRLLVL.

V is TRBV5-1 and J is TRBJ2-5; 10 bases line up with TRBD2. The CDR3 is 16 amino acids. Germline values: CDR1 SGHRS, CDR2 YFSETQ. The V and J ends lost 4 bases and 5 bases, in that order; junction bases with no gene match: 11. CDR3 sequence reads: CASSPLGAGGRETQYF. CDR3 coding DNA: TGCGCCAGCAGCCCCCTAGGAGCGGGAGGGCGGGAGACCCAGTACTTC. Complete variable domain (other parts from reference TRBV5-1 and TRBJ2-5): KAGVTQTPRYLIKTRGQQVTLSCSPISGHRSVSWYQQTPGQGLQFLFEYFSETQRNKGNFPGRFSGRQFSNSRSEMNVSTLELGDSALYLCASSPLGAGGRETQYFGPGTRLLVL.

The chain is built from TRBV5-4 and TRBJ2-2; 7 bases are a match to TRBD2. V gave up 9 bases and J gave up 5 bases; unmatched junction bases: 7. CDR1 SGHNT and CDR2 YYREEE come from the germline V gene (reference sequence). CDR3 length equals 13 residues. CDR3 sequence reads: CATQRERTGELFF. DNA for the CDR3: TGTGCCACTCAGCGGGAACGTACCGGGGAGCTGTTTTTT. Full variable domain (rest looked up from reference TRBV5-4 and TRBJ2-2): ETGVTQSPTHLIKTRGQQVTLRCSSQSGHNTVSWYQQALGQGPQFIFQYYREEENGRGNFPPRFSGLQFPNYSSELNVNALELDDSALYLCATQRERTGELFFGEGSRLTVL.

J is TRBJ1-3 and V is TRBV5-6, with 7 positions matching TRBD1. Trimming removed 2 bases from V and 3 bases from J; junction bases left unmatched: 5. Per germline, CDR1 SGHDT and CDR2 YYEEEE. This CDR3 comprises 15 residues. CDR3 DNA sequence: TGTGCCAGCAGCTTTCCGACAGGGTATGGAAACACCATATATTTT. Residues: CASSFPTGYGNTIYF.

V usage is TRBV13 and J usage is TRBJ2-7; D perhaps matches TRBD2 (6 bases). Trimming stripped 3 bases from V and 7 bases from J, with 16 bases between. The CDR3 is 14 amino acids. The germline CDR1 and CDR2 sequences are PRHDT and FYEKMQ (reference sequence). CDR3 sequence (DNA): TGTGCCAGCAGCTTGTCCGGGGGTTTGGGTGAGCAGTACTTC. It specifies CASSLSGGLGEQYF.

This clone is a singleton in its sample. The chain joins TRBV10-3 to TRBJ2-1, with TRBD1 matching over 10 bases. The V and J ends lost 6 bases and 7 bases, in that order; junction bases with no gene match: 6. The CDR3 covers 14 residues. The germline V gene has CDR1 ENHRY and CDR2 SYGVKD. CDR3 loop: CAIRTGGASNEQFF. As DNA, the CDR3 is TGTGCCATCAGGACAGGGGGCGCGAGTAATGAGCAGTTCTTC.

The genes are TRBV13 and TRBJ1-2; 8 bases are a match to TRBD1. Per germline, CDR1 PRHDT and CDR2 FYEKMQ (reference sequence). The CDR3 extends over 14 amino acids. Unmatched junction bases numbered 12, after V lost 8 bases and J lost 7 bases. The CDR3 nucleotides read TGTGCCAGCTTCCCGAGGACAGGGAGTAGTGGCTACACCTTC. Translated: CASFPRTGSSGYTF. Full variable domain (rest looked up from reference TRBV13 and TRBJ1-2): AAGVIQSPRHLIKEKRETATLKCYPIPRHDTVYWYQQGPGQDPQFLISFYEKMQSDKGSIPDRFSAQQFSDYHSELNMSSLELGDSALYFCASFPRTGSSGYTFGSGTRLTVV.

The chain couples TRBV5-6 to TRBJ2-7; 7 bases are shared with TRBD1. The CDR3 runs 17 residues. In germline, CDR1 is SGHDT, CDR2 YYEEEE. V shed 0 bases and J 3 bases; nucleotides not matched to a gene: 12. The CDR3, as DNA: TGTGCCAGCAGCTTGGTAGGGGACAGAGGGGGAATCTACGAGCAGTACTTC. The encoded protein is CASSLVGDRGGIYEQYF. Drawing the rest from reference TRBV5-6 and TRBJ2-7, the complete variable domain is DAGVTQSPTHLIKTRGQQVTLRCSPKSGHDTVSWYQQALGQGPQFIFQYYEEEERQRGNFPDRFSGHQFPNYSSELNVNALLLGDSALYLCASSLVGDRGGIYEQYFGPGTRLTVT.

This chain connects TRBV7-9 to TRBJ2-7; 7 bases match TRBD1. V shed 1 base, J shed 3 bases, and the junction held 3 bases outside the gene matches. Per germline, CDR1 SEHNR and CDR2 FQNEAQ (reference sequence). The CDR3 sequence is 14 residues long. CDR3 DNA sequence: TGTGCCAGCAGCTTAGGGACAGGATTCTACGAGCAGTACTTC. It translates to CASSLGTGFYEQYF. The variable domain in full, with the rest retrieved from reference TRBV7-9 and TRBJ2-7, is DTGVSQNPRHKITKRGQNVTFRCDPISEHNRLYWYRQTLGQGPEFLTYFQNEAQLEKSRLLSDRFSAERPKGSFSTLEIQRTEQGDSAMYLCASSLGTGFYEQYFGPGTRLTVT.

This clone was seen only once. V gene TRBV28 combines with J gene TRBJ1-1, with unresolved D. V lost 2 bases and J 6 bases, leaving 7 bases between the germline ends. The CDR3 loop spans 12 amino acids. In germline, CDR1 is MDHEN, CDR2 SYDVKM. The CDR3 DNA follows: TGTGCCAGCAGTTTAAGACTTGCTGAAGCTTTCTTT. Translation: CASSLRLAEAFF.

V usage is TRBV7-9 and J usage is TRBJ1-2; D possibly corresponds to TRBD1 (5 bases). With 5 bases removed from V and 8 bases from J, the gap between germline ends came to 21 bases. The germline V gene has CDR1 SEHNR and CDR2 FQNEAQ (reference sequence). This CDR3 region has 15 residues. Here the CDR3 DNA reads TGTGCCAGCAGCAAACTCCGGGACTTTCCGCAGGGCTACACCTTC. It codes for CASSKLRDFPQGYTF.

V is TRBV29-1 and J is TRBJ2-2; possibly TRBD1 for D (5 bases). Between the trimmed V and J ends, which lost 3 bases and 4 bases, there was a span of 9 bases. This CDR3 is built from 13 residues. Germline V gene data show CDR1 as SQVTM and CDR2 as ANQGSEA. CDR3 in amino acids: CSVDGQGTGELFF. Here the CDR3 DNA reads TGCAGCGTTGATGGGCAGGGCACCGGGGAGCTGTTTTTT.

The chain couples TRBV5-1 to TRBJ1-1, with 8 bases identical to TRBD1. The germline gives CDR1 SGHRS, CDR2 YFSETQ. Trimming cost V 0 bases and J 8 bases; bases outside gene matches: 3. The length of the CDR3 is 13 residues. CDR3 coding DNA: TGCGCCAGCAGCTTGGTCGGACAGGGCGAAGCTTTCTTT. Translation gives CASSLVGQGEAFF.

V and J are TRBV5-6 and TRBJ2-7, with D perhaps matching TRBD1 (7 bases). This CDR3 spans 14 amino acids. CDR1 and CDR2 from the germline V gene are SGHDT and YYEEEE. Trimming took 0 bases from V and 6 from J, leaving 13 bases between them. The CDR3 protein is CASSLGSGGTEQYF. Written as DNA, the CDR3 is TGTGCCAGCAGCTTGGGGTCAGGGGGGACCGAGCAGTACTTC.

V is TRBV6-1 and J is TRBJ2-7, with a tentative D call TRBD1 (5 bases). The length of the CDR3 is 15 residues. Germline CDR1 MNHNS, CDR2 SASEGT. Between the trimmed V and J ends, which lost 2 bases and 0 bases, there was a span of 11 bases. In DNA, the CDR3 is TGTGCCAGCAGTGAATTTATAGGGGTCTCCTACGAGCAGTACTTC. It encodes CASSEFIGVSYEQYF.

This sequence joins TRBV9 and TRBJ2-1, with TRBD2 identical over 9 bases. The CDR3 has 15 residues. Germline V gene lookup returns CDR1 SGDLS and CDR2 YYNGEE. The V and J ends lost 4 bases and 9 bases, in that order; junction bases with no gene match: 11. For the CDR3, the DNA is TGTGCCAGCAGCCCCCTTGCGGGAGGGGGGGGTGAGCAGTTCTTC. This translates into CASSPLAGGGGEQFF.

This chain links TRBV27 with TRBJ1-6; D remains unclear. The ends were cut back, 6 bases at V and 4 bases at J, with 4 bases in the middle. The germline gives CDR1 MNHEY, CDR2 SMNVEV (reference sequence). This CDR3 region has 12 residues. CDR3 residues: CASRQYNSPLHF. CDR3 in DNA: TGTGCCAGCAGACAGTATAATTCACCCCTCCACTTT.

The gene calls are TRBV4-3 and TRBJ2-5; a weak D match, TRBD1 (5 bases). The CDR3 length is 15 residues. The V end lost 0 bases, the J end lost 5 bases, and 13 bases lay between the germline ends. CDR1 and CDR2 from the germline V gene are LGHNA and YSLEER. Here the CDR3 reads CASSQEKATDETQYF. The CDR3 DNA sequence: TGCGCCAGCAGCCAAGAAAAAGCGACAGACGAGACCCAGTACTTC.

The rearrangement joins TRBV5-8 to TRBJ2-7; no reliable D call. The CDR3 extends over 15 amino acids. Deletions cut 0 bases from V and 1 base from J, with 11 bases between. Germline CDR1 SGHTS, CDR2 YDEGEE. The CDR3 loop is CASSLGQVVSYEQYF. CDR3 sequence (DNA): TGTGCCAGCAGCTTGGGCCAGGTGGTTTCCTACGAGCAGTACTTC.

The gene calls are TRBV11-1 and TRBJ2-1, with 16 nucleotides matching TRBD2. J was trimmed by 7 bases and V by 4 bases; bases with no gene match: 7. Germline loops: CDR1 SGHAT, CDR2 FQDESV (reference sequence). The CDR3 loop spans 17 amino acids. The CDR3 coding sequence is TGTGCCAGCAGCTCGGGACTAGCGGGAGGGCCAGGTAATGAGCAGTTCTTC. Translated: CASSSGLAGGPGNEQFF.

The chain combines TRBV12-5 with TRBJ1-2; D not resolved. CDR1 is LGHNT and CDR2 is FRNRAP in the germline V gene. V was trimmed by 1 base and J by 8 bases, leaving 8 bases between them. The CDR3 contains 12 residues. CDR3 residues: CASGLGRVGYTF. In nucleotides, the CDR3 is TGTGCTAGTGGTTTGGGACGGGTAGGCTACACCTTC.

This chain uses TRBV11-2 with TRBJ2-7; D is possibly TRBD2 (6 bases). The V end was cut by 0 bases, the J end by 5 bases, with 14 bases between. Germline V gene data show CDR1 as SGHAT and CDR2 as FQNNGV. This CDR3 region has 15 residues. As DNA, the CDR3 is TGTGCCAGCAGCTTAGATCGAACTAGCAGGCACGAGCAGTACTTC. Its translation is CASSLDRTSRHEQYF.

The chain joins TRBV7-9 to TRBJ2-1; the D is unclear. Germline assignment: CDR1 SEHNR and CDR2 FQNEAQ (reference sequence). The CDR3 has 13 residues. Trimming removed 5 bases at V and 2 bases at J, with 7 bases between. The CDR3 loop reads CASSGLTYNEQFF. As DNA, the CDR3 is TGTGCCAGCAGCGGGCTGACCTACAATGAGCAGTTCTTC.

The chain links TRBV13 to TRBJ2-1, with unresolved D. Between the trimmed V and J ends, which lost 5 bases and 9 bases, there was a span of 8 bases. Germline CDR1 reads PRHDT; CDR2 reads FYEKMQ (reference sequence). The CDR3 spans 11 residues. Here the CDR3 reads CASSQRGEQFF. The CDR3 DNA reads TGTGCCAGCAGCCAGAGAGGTGAGCAGTTCTTC.